This T cell receptor beta chain was profiled in a study of blood T cells in healthy people across ages. Regarding the study as a whole: A roughly linear fall in TCR beta diversity per million T cells was seen with increasing age. Using unsorted PBMCs precluded a conclusive naive versus antigen-experienced comparison.

At least 5.5 micrograms of total RNA were extracted per sample. Alongside a J-beta primer mix, a sample-barcoded 5' primer served in a second PCR lasting about 6 to 11 cycles. TCRdb re-analysed the 5' RACE reads in MiXCR, keeping a single row per CDR3 protein. The data contain roughly 650,000 distinct CDR3 sequences, approximately 29% of them singletons. As to this clonotype: Its matching antigen is unknown.

The germline V gene has CDR1 SGHTA and CDR2 FQGNSA. CDR3 length: 14 amino acids. V lost 1 base, J lost 8 bases, and 11 bases lay in between. Sequences were obtained from blood. This receptor was identified in a woman of 80 years or more in good health. The chain is built from TRBV7-2 and TRBJ1-4; D is perhaps TRBD1 (5 bases). CDR3 sequence (DNA): TGTGCCAGCAGCTTAGGGAGGGGATCGGAAAAACTGTTTTTT. Translation gives CASSLGRGSEKLFF.